This T cell receptor (beta chain) was retrieved from a study of shared clonotypes between healthy human individuals. Study-wide results and caveats: Some naive CD4 clonotypes, 4% to 6%, turned up in common across a handful of donors. As a rule, naive subsets had a larger estimated richness than memory subsets.

A single count supports this clone. Its antigen remains unidentified. Germline V gene data show CDR1 as MGHRA and CDR2 as YSYEKL. V was pared by 3 bases and J by 1 base, with 12 bases of the junction left unmatched. This CDR3 has 19 amino acids. This table comes from immunoSEQ multiplex PCR, and its TCRdb copy is limited to in-frame clones, with some not included. The sample contains some 2,100,000 clones, approximately 94% of which appear only once. This clonotype originated in a man aged 18-30 years in good health. The J gene is TRBJ1-5, the V gene TRBV4-1; 10 nucleotides line up with TRBD1. Source material: naive CD4+ T cells sorted from blood. Subset given: CD45RA+ positively selected. In DNA, the CDR3 is TGCGCCAGCAGCCACCGCTTCGGGGGACAGGGGAGCAGCAATCAGCCCCAGCATTTT. Protein sequence: CASSHRFGGQGSSNQPQHF.